This is a list of T cell receptor beta chains from one sample in a study of T cell responses to AZD1222 COVID-19 vaccine. Generated by immunoSEQ multiplex PCR, the TCRdb table keeps only in-frame clones and is missing some. The sample lists 250,000 or so clones, 90% to 95% occurring once. The specimen comprised peripheral blood, sampled on day 0 of AZD1222 vaccination. All receptors come from an adult in good health. CDR3s include the opening cysteine and the closing phenylalanine or tryptophan. The D gene is left open where the match is weak. Clone size is shown for a subset of rows, as once, few, many or a class of expanded clone.

size,D,V,J,CDR3,DNA
NA,NA,TRBV4-1,TRBJ1-4,CASYWTAALEATNEKLFF,TGCGCCAGCTATTGGACGGCGGCCTTGGAGGCAACTAATGAAAAACTGTTTTTT
once,NA,TRBV6-6,TRBJ1-5,CASSGSLKYSNQPQHF,TGTGCCAGCAGTGGGTCTCTAAAATATAGCAATCAGCCCCAGCATTTT
NA,NA,TRBV7-2,TRBJ1-2,CASSLVADRNYGYTF,TGTGCCAGCAGCTTAGTCGCCGACAGAAACTATGGCTACACCTTC
NA,NA,TRBV6-5,TRBJ2-7,CATWVRLYEQYF,TGTGCCACCTGGGTCCGTCTCTACGAGCAGTACTTC
once,NA,TRBV2,TRBJ2-1,CASSAVSSYNEQFF,TGTGCCAGCAGTGCGGTGAGCTCCTACAATGAGCAGTTCTTC
NA,TRBD1,TRBV18,TRBJ1-3,CASSPGQGSGNTIYF,TGTGCCAGCTCACCCGGACAGGGCTCTGGAAACACCATATATTTT
NA,TRBD2,TRBV5-1,TRBJ2-1,CASAGTSGGSYNEQFF,TGCGCCAGTGCCGGGACTAGCGGGGGGTCCTACAATGAGCAGTTCTTC
NA,NA,TRBV4-2,TRBJ2-5,CASSQNGEETQYF,TGTGCCAGCAGCCAAAATGGGGAAGAGACCCAGTACTTC
NA,TRBD1,TRBV5-1,TRBJ1-3,CASSLVPGQGNTIYF,TGCGCCAGCAGCTTGGTTCCGGGACAGGGAAACACCATATATTTT
NA,NA,TRBV20-1,TRBJ1-5,CSASRGTAGNQPQHF,TGCAGTGCTAGTAGAGGGACGGCTGGCAATCAGCCCCAGCATTTT
NA,NA,TRBV4-2,TRBJ2-1,CASSLTTSGSSYNEQFF,TGTGCCAGCAGCCTCACGACATCCGGGAGCTCCTACAATGAGCAGTTCTTC
NA,NA,TRBV27,TRBJ2-1,CASSFDIRSSYNEQFF,TGTGCCAGCAGTTTCGACATAAGAAGCTCCTACAATGAGCAGTTCTTC
NA,NA,TRBV6-5,TRBJ1-5,CASSPSAGGQPQHF,TGTGCCAGCAGTCCGAGTGCGGGCGGTCAGCCCCAGCATTTT
NA,TRBD2,TRBV5-6,TRBJ2-3,CASSLDTSERRVLTDTQYF,TGTGCCAGCAGCTTGGATACTAGCGAGAGGAGAGTCCTCACAGATACGCAGTATTTT
NA,NA,TRBV5-1,TRBJ1-1,CASSLEGAGTEAFF,TGCGCCAGCAGCTTGGAAGGGGCCGGAACTGAAGCTTTCTTT
NA,TRBD2,TRBV27,TRBJ2-2,CASSLRRGAGELFF,TGTGCCAGCAGTTTACGGCGGGGGGCGGGGGAGCTGTTTTTT
NA,TRBD2,TRBV18,TRBJ2-2,CASSLLGVAGANTGELFF,TGTGCCAGCTCCCTCCTCGGGGTAGCGGGAGCAAACACCGGGGAGCTGTTTTTT
NA,TRBD1,TRBV2,TRBJ2-1,CASSDLGTDLTNEQFF,TGTGCCAGCAGTGACCTCGGGACAGACCTTACGAATGAGCAGTTCTTC
NA,NA,TRBV5-1,TRBJ1-5,CASSPLPDVSSQPQHF,TGCGCCAGCAGCCCCCTCCCCGATGTGTCAAGTCAGCCCCAGCATTTT
NA,NA,TRBV7-3,TRBJ1-2,CASSLGAGTIYGYTF,TGTGCCAGCAGCTTAGGGGCAGGGACCATCTATGGCTACACCTTC
NA,NA,TRBV5-1,TRBJ2-7,CASSPRGDEQYF,TGCGCCAGCAGCCCTAGAGGGGACGAGCAGTACTTC
once,NA,TRBV10-3,TRBJ1-1,CAANRQANTEAFF,TGTGCCGCCAACCGACAGGCGAACACTGAAGCTTTCTTT
NA,NA,TRBV7-3,TRBJ2-3,CASSLDLTTDTQYF,TGTGCCAGCAGCTTAGACTTAACCACAGATACGCAGTATTTT
NA,TRBD2,TRBV7-8,TRBJ2-7,CASSYISGGKAHEQYF,TGTGCCAGCAGCTACATTAGCGGGGGCAAAGCCCACGAGCAGTACTTC
NA,TRBD1,TRBV5-1,TRBJ2-7,CASSLDRGGPSSEQYF,TGCGCCAGCAGCCTCGACAGGGGAGGACCGTCCTCAGAGCAGTACTTC
NA,TRBD1,TRBV5-1,TRBJ2-7,CASSRRTGASYEQYF,TGCGCCAGCAGCCGCAGGACAGGGGCCTCATACGAGCAGTACTTC